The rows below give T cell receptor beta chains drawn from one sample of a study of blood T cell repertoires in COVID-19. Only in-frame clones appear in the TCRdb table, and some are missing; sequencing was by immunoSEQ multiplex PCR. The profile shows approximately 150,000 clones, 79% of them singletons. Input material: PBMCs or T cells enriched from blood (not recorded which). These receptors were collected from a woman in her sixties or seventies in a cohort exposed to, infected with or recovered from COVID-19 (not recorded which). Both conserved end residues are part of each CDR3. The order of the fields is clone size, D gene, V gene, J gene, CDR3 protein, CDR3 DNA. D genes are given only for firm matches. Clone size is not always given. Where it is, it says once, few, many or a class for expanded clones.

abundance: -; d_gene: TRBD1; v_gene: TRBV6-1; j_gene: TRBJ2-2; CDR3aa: CASSEPRQGTGELFF; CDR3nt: TGTGCCAGCAGTGAACCCCGACAGGGGACCGGGGAGCTGTTTTTT
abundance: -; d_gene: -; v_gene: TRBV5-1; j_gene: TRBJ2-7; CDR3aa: CASSVSYSYEQYF; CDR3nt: TGCGCCAGCAGCGTCAGTTACTCCTACGAGCAGTACTTC
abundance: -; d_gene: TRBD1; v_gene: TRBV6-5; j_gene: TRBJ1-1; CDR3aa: CASSYDRVGTEAFF; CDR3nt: TGTGCCAGCAGTTACGACAGGGTGGGCACTGAAGCTTTCTTT
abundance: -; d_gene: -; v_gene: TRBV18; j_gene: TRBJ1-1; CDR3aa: CASSPLAAPMNTEAFF; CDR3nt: TGTGCCAGCTCACCACTGGCAGCGCCTATGAACACTGAAGCTTTCTTT
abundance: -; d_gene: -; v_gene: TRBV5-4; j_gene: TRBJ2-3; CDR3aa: CASSHRLDGADTQYF; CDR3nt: TGTGCCAGCAGCCACCGACTAGACGGTGCAGATACGCAGTATTTT
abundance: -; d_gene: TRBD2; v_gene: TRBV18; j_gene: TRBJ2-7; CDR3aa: CASSPGSGRPRGYEQYF; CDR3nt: TGTGCCAGCTCACCGGGGAGCGGGAGGCCCCGCGGGTACGAGCAGTACTTC
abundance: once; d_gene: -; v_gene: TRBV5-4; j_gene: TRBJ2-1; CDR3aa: CASSLWDSNEQFF; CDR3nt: TGTGCCAGCAGCTTGTGGGACTCCAATGAGCAGTTCTTC
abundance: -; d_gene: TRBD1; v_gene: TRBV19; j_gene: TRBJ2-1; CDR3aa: CASTRTGGTKNEQFF; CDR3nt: TGTGCCAGTACCCGGACAGGGGGTACCAAAAATGAGCAGTTCTTC
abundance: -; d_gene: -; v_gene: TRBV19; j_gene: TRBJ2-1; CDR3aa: CASRQGRGSYNEQFF; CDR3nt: TGTGCCAGTAGGCAGGGGAGAGGGTCCTACAATGAGCAGTTCTTC
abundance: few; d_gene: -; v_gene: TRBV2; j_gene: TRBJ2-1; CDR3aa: CASNINRVNEQFF; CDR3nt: TGTGCCAGCAACATCAACAGGGTAAATGAGCAGTTCTTC
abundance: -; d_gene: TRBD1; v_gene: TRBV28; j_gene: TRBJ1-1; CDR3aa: CASSLSLPGTGLGKTEAFF; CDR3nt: TGTGCCAGCAGTTTATCTCTGCCCGGGACAGGGTTGGGGAAAACTGAAGCTTTCTTT
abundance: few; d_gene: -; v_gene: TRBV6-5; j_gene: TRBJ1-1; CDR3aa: CASSQAGVIPIEAFF; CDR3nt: TGTGCCAGCAGTCAGGCCGGGGTCATACCTATTGAAGCTTTCTTT
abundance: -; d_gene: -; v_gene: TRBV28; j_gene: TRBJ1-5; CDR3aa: CASQQDLQPQHF; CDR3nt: TGTGCCAGCCAACAGGACCTTCAGCCCCAGCATTTT
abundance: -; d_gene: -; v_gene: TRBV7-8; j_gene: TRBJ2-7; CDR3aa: CASSARQFDPYEQYF; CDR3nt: TGTGCCAGCAGCGCTAGACAGTTCGACCCCTACGAGCAGTACTTC
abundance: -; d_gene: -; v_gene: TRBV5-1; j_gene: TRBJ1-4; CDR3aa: CASSLIGRGGNEKLFF; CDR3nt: TGCGCCAGCAGCTTGATAGGTAGAGGGGGTAACGAAAAACTGTTTTTT
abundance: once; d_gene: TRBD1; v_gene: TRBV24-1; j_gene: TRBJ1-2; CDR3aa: CATPPASRDRVSGYTF; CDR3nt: TGTGCCACCCCTCCTGCTTCACGGGACAGGGTGAGTGGCTACACCTTC
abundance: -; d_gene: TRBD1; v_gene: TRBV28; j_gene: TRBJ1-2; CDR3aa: CASSWTGGGGYTF; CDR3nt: TGTGCCAGCAGTTGGACAGGGGGCGGTGGCTACACCTTC
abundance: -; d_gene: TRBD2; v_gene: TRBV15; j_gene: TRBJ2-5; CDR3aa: CATRLAGGYGTQYF; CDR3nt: TGTGCCACCAGACTAGCGGGAGGGTACGGGACCCAGTACTTC
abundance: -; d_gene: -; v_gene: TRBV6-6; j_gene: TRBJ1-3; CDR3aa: CASRPTTAGNTIYF; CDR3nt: TGTGCCAGCAGACCTACGACAGCTGGAAACACCATATATTTT
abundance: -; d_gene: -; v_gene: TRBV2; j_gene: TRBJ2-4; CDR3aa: CASSANINIQYF; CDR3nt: TGTGCCAGCAGCGCCAACATTAACATTCAGTACTTC
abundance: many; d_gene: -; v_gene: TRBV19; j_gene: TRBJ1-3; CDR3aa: CASTLFQGSGNTIYF; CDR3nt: TGTGCCAGTACCCTTTTTCAGGGGTCTGGAAACACCATATATTTT
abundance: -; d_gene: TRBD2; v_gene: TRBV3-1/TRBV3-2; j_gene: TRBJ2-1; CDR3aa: CASSQGDAGVAYNEQFF; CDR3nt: TGTGCCAGCAGCCAAGGTGACGCGGGAGTAGCCTACAATGAGCAGTTCTTC
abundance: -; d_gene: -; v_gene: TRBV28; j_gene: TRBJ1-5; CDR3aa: CASRDTNQPQHF; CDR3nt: TGTGCCAGCAGGGACACCAATCAGCCCCAGCATTTT
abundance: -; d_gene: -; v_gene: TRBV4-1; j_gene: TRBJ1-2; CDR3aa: CASSGPGAGFYGYTF; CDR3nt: TGCGCCAGCAGCGGACCCGGTGCAGGGTTCTATGGCTACACCTTC
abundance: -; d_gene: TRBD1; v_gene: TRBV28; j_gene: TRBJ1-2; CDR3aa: CASSSGQGWGYGYTF; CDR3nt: TGTGCCAGCAGTTCCGGACAGGGCTGGGGGTATGGCTACACCTTC
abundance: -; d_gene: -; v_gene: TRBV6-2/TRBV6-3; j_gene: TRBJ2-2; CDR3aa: CASSYRVVGLTGELFF; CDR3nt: TGTGCCAGCAGTTACAGAGTCGTGGGGCTAACCGGGGAGCTGTTTTTT
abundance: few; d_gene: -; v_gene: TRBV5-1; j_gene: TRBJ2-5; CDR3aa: CASSLVATYQETQYF; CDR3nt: TGCGCCAGCAGCTTGGTGGCAACGTACCAAGAGACCCAGTACTTC
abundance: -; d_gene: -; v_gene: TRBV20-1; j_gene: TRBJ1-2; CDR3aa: CSASPTDGHGYTF; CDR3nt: TGCAGTGCTAGTCCGACAGACGGTCATGGCTACACCTTC
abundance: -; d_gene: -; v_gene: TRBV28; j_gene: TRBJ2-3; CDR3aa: CASSRSGADTQYF; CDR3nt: TGTGCCAGCAGCCGATCAGGGGCAGATACGCAGTATTTT
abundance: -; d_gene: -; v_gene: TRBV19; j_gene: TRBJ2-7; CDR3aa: CASSTTQGYEQYF; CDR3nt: TGTGCCAGTAGTACCACACAGGGCTACGAGCAGTACTTC
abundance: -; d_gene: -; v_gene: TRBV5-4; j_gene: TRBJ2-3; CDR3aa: CASSSPTRTSTDTQYF; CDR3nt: TGTGCCAGCAGCTCGCCCACTAGAACGAGCACAGATACGCAGTATTTT
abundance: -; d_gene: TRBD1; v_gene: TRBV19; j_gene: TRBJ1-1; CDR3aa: CASRKTGGLNTEAFF; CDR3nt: TGTGCCAGTAGAAAAACAGGGGGCCTGAACACTGAAGCTTTCTTT
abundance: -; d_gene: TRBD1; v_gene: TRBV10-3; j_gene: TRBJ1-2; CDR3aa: CAINSQGDYGYTF; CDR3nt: TGTGCCATCAATTCTCAGGGGGACTATGGCTACACCTTC
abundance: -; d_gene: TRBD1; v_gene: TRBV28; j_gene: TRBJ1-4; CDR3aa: CASLDRDNEKLFF; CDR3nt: TGTGCCAGCCTGGACAGGGATAATGAAAAACTGTTTTTT
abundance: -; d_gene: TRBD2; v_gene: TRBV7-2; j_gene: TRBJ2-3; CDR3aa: CASSLGGGRITDTQYF; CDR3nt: TGTGCCAGCAGCTTAGGAGGCGGGAGGATTACAGATACGCAGTATTTT